The rows below give T cell receptor beta chains drawn from one sample of a study of cytomegalovirus exposure and HLA in healthy donors. Repertoires were generated with immunoSEQ multiplex PCR, while TCRdb's copy carries only in-frame clones and drops some. The sample consists of more than 95,000 clones, roughly 17% of them appearing once. Sequencing was performed on PBMCs. These receptors were collected from a female donor in good health and CMV-seropositive. Both conserved end residues are part of each CDR3. A D gene is named only where the DNA matches it firmly. Size tells how often a clone was seen (once, few, many) or the class of an expanded clone, and some rows leave it out.

NA	TRBV2	TRBJ2-3	few	CASTGPRGMQRQYF	TGTGCCAGCACCGGACCCAGAGGGATGCAAAGGCAGTATTTT
TRBD1	TRBV29-1	TRBJ2-7	NA	CSVAPGQGPYEQYF	TGCAGCGTCGCCCCGGGACAGGGTCCTTACGAGCAGTACTTC
TRBD1	TRBV10-1	TRBJ1-6	NA	CASSPGTGGSPLHF	TGCGCCAGCAGCCCTGGGACAGGGGGTTCACCCCTCCACTTT
NA	TRBV7-8	TRBJ2-5	NA	CASSLGSQGRLSETQYF	TGTGCCAGCAGCTTAGGTAGCCAGGGCAGGTTGTCAGAGACCCAGTACTTC
NA	TRBV5-3	TRBJ1-6	few	CARSRTLLHADSPLHF	TGTGCCAGAAGCCGTACACTACTCCACGCGGATTCACCCCTCCACTTT
NA	TRBV18	TRBJ2-6	NA	CASSLRGASGANVLTF	TGTGCCAGCTCGCTCAGGGGGGCCTCTGGGGCCAACGTCCTGACTTTC
NA	TRBV5-1	TRBJ2-5	NA	CASRPQGMEETQYF	TGCGCCAGCAGACCACAGGGAATGGAAGAGACCCAGTACTTC
TRBD2	TRBV5-6	TRBJ2-7	few	CASSLVTTSGKNEQYF	TGTGCCAGCAGCTTGGTGACGACTAGCGGGAAGAACGAGCAGTACTTC
TRBD2	TRBV15	TRBJ2-5	NA	CATSSSGAQYF	TGTGCCACCAGCTCCAGCGGGGCCCAGTACTTC
NA	TRBV7-6	TRBJ1-6	NA	CASSLERDSPLHF	TGTGCCAGCAGCTTAGAAAGAGATTCACCCCTCCACTTT
NA	TRBV11-2	TRBJ2-3	few	CASRPDSITQYF	TGTGCCAGCAGACCGGACTCGATTACGCAGTATTTT
NA	TRBV4-1	TRBJ2-7	few	CASSDRQGPYEQYF	TGCGCCAGCAGCGATCGCCAGGGCCCCTACGAGCAGTACTTC
TRBD1	TRBV4-2	TRBJ1-2	NA	CASSPQGQHYGYTF	TGTGCCAGCAGCCCGCAGGGACAGCATTATGGCTACACCTTC
NA	TRBV6-5	TRBJ2-3	few	CASSLSTTGTDTQYF	TGTGCCAGCAGTTTGTCAACTACTGGAACAGATACGCAGTATTTT
TRBD2	TRBV30	TRBJ2-3	NA	CAWSVSLAGATDTQYF	TGTGCCTGGAGTGTAAGTCTAGCGGGAGCTACAGATACGCAGTATTTT
TRBD2	TRBV2	TRBJ2-7	NA	CASSAQGLAGNEQYF	TGTGCCAGCAGTGCTCAAGGACTAGCGGGAAACGAGCAGTACTTC
NA	TRBV19	TRBJ2-4	NA	CASSMGPGDGKNIQYF	TGTGCCAGTAGTATGGGGCCAGGGGATGGCAAAAACATTCAGTACTTC
NA	TRBV27	TRBJ1-1	few	CASSFGSLNTEAFF	TGTGCCAGCAGTTTCGGGTCCTTGAACACTGAAGCTTTCTTT
TRBD2	TRBV28	TRBJ2-1	few	CASRSAGVPYNEQFF	TGTGCCAGCAGGTCAGCGGGAGTGCCGTACAATGAGCAGTTCTTC
NA	TRBV18	TRBJ2-7	NA	CASSRTGQIEQYF	TGTGCCAGCTCACGAACAGGACAGATTGAGCAGTACTTC
NA	TRBV6-1	TRBJ1-2	NA	CASSEALNYGYTF	TGTGCCAGCAGTGAAGCCCTTAACTATGGCTACACCTTC
NA	TRBV28	TRBJ2-7	few	CASIRRSPSYEQYF	TGTGCCAGCATCCGCAGGTCGCCCTCTTACGAGCAGTACTTC
NA	TRBV5-4	TRBJ1-2	NA	CASSYRMTGLAGYTF	TGTGCCAGCAGCTATAGAATGACAGGCCTGGCTGGCTACACCTTC